This note documents a single T cell receptor beta chain sequence. Its matching antigen is unknown. This sample was taken from a study of shared clonotypes between healthy human individuals. The repertoire was sequenced with immunoSEQ multiplex PCR; TCRdb's copy has only in-frame clones and lacks some. The table has under 1 million clones, 80% to 95% seen once. Trimming took off 1 base at V and 1 base at J, with 14 bases between the two ends. This CDR3 has 17 residues. Germline-derived CDR1 and CDR2 are SEHNR and FQNEAQ (reference sequence). Naive CD8 cells were CD45RO-negative, positively selected for CCR7, excluding terminally differentiated effector memory CD45RA+ cells. Study outcomes and limitations: In having few donors, the study represented limited genetic and exposure-history diversity.

The receptor's source is a man aged 25 to 40 in good health. Sequencing input: naive CD8+ T cells sorted from blood. The genes are TRBV7-9 and TRBJ2-1; unclear D gene. CDR3 nucleotides: TGTGCCAGCAGCTTAGTACCCGGGCAGGCGTCCTACAATGAGCAGTTCTTC. This codes for CASSLVPGQASYNEQFF.